This entry features one T cell receptor (beta chain) sequence. Germline V gene data show CDR1 as LGHNA and CDR2 as YNFKEQ. The V end was cut by 0 bases, the J end by 4 bases, with 10 bases between. The CDR3 runs to 14 residues. The investigators reverse transcribed all of the isolated RNA, so they sequenced expressed TCRB transcripts. Measured with immunoSEQ multiplex PCR; TCRdb has only the in-frame clones, and not every one. The sample records 970,000 or so clones, roughly 16% being singletons. The data derive from a study of beta chain features in type 1 diabetes. This clonotype was obtained from a woman aged 18-29 years in good health. The sequencing input was naive CD4+ T cells from blood. The genes are TRBV4-2 and TRBJ2-7, with D perhaps given as TRBD1 or TRBD2 (5 bases each). The CDR3 spells CASSQDGAVYEQYF. Here the CDR3 DNA reads TGTGCCAGCAGCCAAGACGGGGCAGTTTACGAGCAGTACTTC.